These 23 T cell receptor beta chains originate from one sample sequenced in a study of blood T cell repertoires in COVID-19. Profiled with immunoSEQ multiplex PCR; TCRdb holds only in-frame clones, not every one. The sample gives about 67,000 clones, 80% to 90% of which show up once; 7% to 10% is in the top ten. The sample consisted of peripheral blood. Receptors originate from a man aged 45 to 65 with active COVID-19.

The V gene is TRBV2, the J gene TRBJ2-7; 9 bases map to TRBD1. V gave up 5 bases and J gave up 2 bases; unmatched junction bases: 13. The germline gives CDR1 SNHLY, CDR2 FYNNEI. This CDR3 has 17 amino acids. The CDR3 loop reads CASSKLIPGQGAYEQYF. CDR3 coding DNA: TGTGCCAGCAGTAAATTAATTCCGGGACAGGGAGCCTACGAGCAGTACTTC.

This clone was recorded once. This chain uses TRBV27 with TRBJ2-7, with D perhaps matching TRBD1 (5 bases). This CDR3 has 14 residues. The germline V gene encodes CDR1 MNHEY and CDR2 SMNVEV (reference sequence). V lost 2 bases and J lost 3, with 11 bases in between. CDR3 loop: CASSLVRGGYEQYF. CDR3 in DNA: TGTGCCAGCAGTTTAGTAAGGGGCGGCTACGAGCAGTACTTC.

The chain uses TRBV27 and TRBJ2-1; D is uncertain. Trimming removed 10 bases at V and 7 bases at J, with 11 bases between. Per the germline V gene, CDR1 is MNHEY and CDR2 is SMNVEV (reference sequence). The CDR3 spans 11 residues. The DNA of the CDR3 is TGTGCCACCCACCTCGAGAATGAGCAGTTCTTC. Its protein product is CATHLENEQFF.

The chain combines TRBV10-3 with TRBJ1-5, with 9 bases fitting TRBD1. CDR1 is ENHRY and CDR2 is SYGVKD in the germline V gene. The V segment lost 2 bases and the J segment 4 bases; nucleotides outside the gene matches: 0. This CDR3 has 14 amino acids. The CDR3 here is CAISEGTGNQPQHF. The DNA of the CDR3 is TGTGCCATCAGTGAGGGGACAGGGAATCAGCCCCAGCATTTT.

This chain joins TRBV2 and TRBJ1-1, with TRBD1 matching 8 bases. The germline V gene encodes CDR1 SNHLY and CDR2 FYNNEI. The CDR3 is made up of 15 amino acids. With 6 bases clipped from V and 2 bases from J, the junction kept 8 bases outside the gene matches. The CDR3 coding sequence is TGTGCCAGCAGCCCCGGACAGGGAACAAACACTGAAGCTTTCTTT. Amino acids: CASSPGQGTNTEAFF.

The rearrangement links TRBV4-2 to TRBJ2-1, with D unclear. The CDR3 has 16 residues. Trimming removed 0 bases at V and 0 bases at J, with 9 bases between. Per germline, CDR1 LGHNA and CDR2 YNFKEQ. CDR3 residues: CASSQDLDNSYNEQFF. As DNA, the CDR3 is TGTGCCAGCAGCCAAGATTTAGACAACTCCTACAATGAGCAGTTCTTC.

This clone was counted between two and nine times. V gene TRBV2 combines with J gene TRBJ2-7, with 8 nucleotides matching TRBD1. CDR3 length: 14 residues. Trimming took 7 bases from V and 1 from J; bases not matched to a gene: 6. The V gene's germline CDR1 is SNHLY and CDR2 FYNNEI. The CDR3 is CASKGTGGSYEQYF. CDR3 nucleotide sequence: TGTGCCAGCAAGGGGACAGGTGGTTCCTACGAGCAGTACTTC.

The V and J genes are TRBV5-1 and TRBJ1-1; TRBD1 agrees at 9 bases. Germline CDR1 SGHRS, CDR2 YFSETQ. The CDR3 is 18 amino acids. With V trimmed by 4 bases and J by 5 bases, 18 bases remained unmatched. The CDR3, as DNA: TGCGCCAGCAGCAAAAATGCCGCGGACAGGGGACGGGAGACTGAAGCTTTCTTT. It specifies CASSKNAADRGRETEAFF.

J is TRBJ2-2 and V is TRBV6-2 or TRBV6-3, with a weak D call TRBD1 (6 bases). Trimming removed 4 bases from V and 3 bases from J, with 6 bases in between. This CDR3 has 13 amino acids. From germline, CDR1 is MNHEY and CDR2 SVGEGT. The chain's CDR3 is CASSSGDTGELFF. CDR3 in DNA: TGTGCCAGCAGTTCAGGGGACACCGGGGAGCTGTTTTTT.

This chain joins TRBV10-3 and TRBJ2-7, with D perhaps TRBD2 (5 bases). The CDR3 totals 16 residues. From germline, CDR1 is ENHRY and CDR2 SYGVKD. V lost 5 bases and J 6 bases, leaving 23 bases between the germline ends. CDR3 sequence: CAISPTLPEEAFEQYF. CDR3 in DNA: TGTGCCATCAGTCCCACCTTACCGGAGGAGGCGTTCGAGCAGTACTTC.

In this sample, this clone turned up once. The DNA of the CDR3 is TGTGCCAGCAGCTTGGAGTCGTCGGGGTTCTATTGGGAGCTGTTTTTT. Translation: CASSLESSGFYWELFF. This chain connects TRBV5-5 to TRBJ2-2; perhaps TRBD2 as D (5 bases). CDR1 SGHKS and CDR2 YYEKEE come from the germline V gene (reference sequence). V shed 0 bases and J shed 9 bases, with 18 bases lying between them. The CDR3 contains 16 residues.

This chain uses TRBV5-8 with TRBJ2-1; 7 bases align to TRBD1. Germline lookup yields CDR1 SGHTS and CDR2 YDEGEE. This CDR3 contains 15 residues. V lost 1 base, J lost 3 bases, and 4 bases stayed unmatched. The CDR3 coding sequence is TGTGCCAGCAGCTTGAGAGGGGGCTACTACAATGAGCAGTTCTTC. This translates into CASSLRGGYYNEQFF.

The rearrangement joins TRBV7-6 to TRBJ2-7; the D gene is possibly TRBD1 (6 bases). The CDR3 is 17 residues long. Trimming removed 3 bases from V and 5 bases from J, with 23 bases in between. CDR1 and CDR2 (germline): SGHVS, FNYEAQ. The CDR3 coding sequence is TGTGCCAGCAGCTTGGGTCCAGGGACAACCAAAGCGGACGAGCAGTACTTC. It yields the protein CASSLGPGTTKADEQYF.

The chain joins TRBV11-2 to TRBJ2-3, with unresolved D. V was clipped by 8 bases and J by 0 bases, with 6 bases between them. Germline CDR1 SGHAT, CDR2 FQNNGV. This CDR3 has 12 amino acids. The CDR3 region has the DNA TGTGCCAGCGGCAGAAGCACAGATACGCAGTATTTT. As protein: CASGRSTDTQYF.

V usage is TRBV7-2 and J usage is TRBJ2-4; 8 nucleotides match TRBD1. Germline CDR1 reads SGHTA; CDR2 reads FQGNSA. V was clipped by 5 bases and J by 4 bases; unmatched bases: 1. The CDR3 sequence is 13 residues long. The CDR3 region is CASSDRGKNIQYF. DNA for the CDR3: TGTGCCAGCAGCGACAGGGGAAAAAACATTCAGTACTTC.

The chain joins TRBV3-1 (or the pseudogene TRBV3-2) to TRBJ2-3; 9 bases agree with TRBD2. The germline V gene has CDR1 LGHDT and CDR2 YNNKEL (reference sequence). This CDR3 region has 15 residues. The V gene end was trimmed by 6 bases and the J gene end by 3 bases; junction bases not matched to a gene: 7. The CDR3 sequence is CASSPLAGITDTQYF. CDR3 in DNA: TGTGCCAGCAGTCCCCTAGCGGGGATTACAGATACGCAGTATTTT.

The chain joins TRBV19 to TRBJ2-3; TRBD2 aligns across 9 bases. This CDR3 contains 13 residues. With V trimmed by 9 bases and J by 5 bases, 6 bases remained unmatched. Germline CDR1 reads LNHDA; CDR2 reads SQIVND (reference sequence). The DNA for the CDR3 is TGTGCCAGCGCGCTAGCGGGGATAGATACGCAGTATTTT. This codes for CASALAGIDTQYF.

The rearrangement uses TRBV23-1 and TRBJ1-1, with TRBD1 identical over 8 bases. TRBV23-1 is designated an ORF whose function remains uncertain. Germline trimming cut 1 base from V and 1 base from J; bases unmatched to any gene: 2. The CDR3 has 15 residues. CDR3 nucleotide sequence: TGCGCCAGCAGTCAATACAGGGGGGGGAACACTGAAGCTTTCTTT. Residues: CASSQYRGGNTEAFF.

V and J are TRBV27 and TRBJ2-7; 8 bases are shared with TRBD1. Germline CDR1 reads MNHEY; CDR2 reads SMNVEV (reference sequence). There are 15 residues in the CDR3. Trimming at V came to 6 bases and at J to 4 bases, leaving 11 bases not matched to a gene. CDR3 amino acids: CASSPGTGPNYEQYF. Written as DNA, the CDR3 is TGTGCCAGCAGCCCCGGGACAGGCCCAAATTACGAGCAGTACTTC.

This clone was recorded once. This chain uses TRBV6-2 or TRBV6-3 with TRBJ2-1; TRBD1 might be the D (5 bases). Trimming removed 6 bases from V and 0 bases from J, with 15 bases in between. The CDR3 is made up of 16 amino acids. CDR1 MNHEY and CDR2 SVGEGT come from the germline V gene. CDR3 region: CASSLWGTSSYNEQFF. The CDR3 nucleotides are TGTGCCAGCAGCCTCTGGGGCACAAGCTCCTACAATGAGCAGTTCTTC.

The chain carries TRBV28 and TRBJ1-1, with a weak D call TRBD1 (6 bases). The V end lost 6 bases, the J end lost 9 bases, and 11 bases lay between the germline ends. Germline V lookup: CDR1 MDHEN, CDR2 SYDVKM. The CDR3 covers 11 residues. This CDR3 reads CASRVTGKAFF. CDR3 sequence (DNA): TGTGCCAGCAGGGTGACAGGAAAAGCTTTCTTT.

The chain joins TRBV9 to TRBJ2-1; D gene unclear. This CDR3 has 16 amino acids. Germline-derived CDR1 and CDR2 are SGDLS and YYNGEE. Trimming took 0 bases from V and 2 from J, leaving 12 bases between them. The CDR3 coding sequence is TGTGCCAGCAGCGTAGAAGCCCTAGATCCCTACAATGAGCAGTTCTTC. Translating it yields CASSVEALDPYNEQFF.

This clone was picked up a small number of times. The V call is TRBV19, the J call TRBJ2-1; weak D call: TRBD2 (6 bases). The CDR3 length is 16 residues. Germline V gene sequence: CDR1 LNHDA, CDR2 SQIVND (reference sequence). V lost 7 bases and J lost 3, with 19 bases in between. This CDR3 reads CASKANGGGVYNEQFF. The DNA of the CDR3 is TGTGCCAGTAAAGCGAACGGTGGAGGGGTCTACAATGAGCAGTTCTTC.